This TCR beta chain was recovered during a study of blood T cell repertoires in COVID-19. Study-wide context: The origin of the acute and convalescent COVID-19 samples was the United States, Italy and Spain. Nucleic acid was either cDNA or gDNA, and it came from T cells, B-cell-depleted T cells, or PBMCs.

The method was immunoSEQ multiplex PCR; TCRdb's version includes in-frame clones alone and lacks a portion of them. The repertoire holds about 370,000 clones, with more than 80% as singletons. As for this clone: Other nucleotide sequences from this sample produce the same CDR3.

CDR1 and CDR2 (germline): MNHNS, SASEGT. Trimming cost V 3 bases and J 4 bases, with 6 bases left between them. The CDR3 runs to 13 residues. Clinical history reported by participants formed the basis on which cohorts were assigned. Recovered Cohort 3 donors showed two negative PCRs, clearance, or symptom resolution. The receptor comes from a man aged 18-30 years who had recovered from COVID-19. This sequence joins TRBV6-1 and TRBJ2-2, with D unresolved. The sequenced material came from PBMCs or T cells enriched from blood (not recorded which). The CDR3 DNA reads as TGTGCCAGCAGTGAGACGGGCACCGGGGAGCTGTTTTTT. Translation gives CASSETGTGELFF.